This TCR beta chain was found in a study of T cell clones after liver transplantation. Whole-study context: Three of the eight recipients were HCV-positive; the rest had non-autoimmune, non-viral transplant indications. Patients counted as tolerant after at least one year off all immunosuppression, enzymes not exceeding twice normal. Timepoints were pre-transplant, pre-withdrawal, and after withdrawal was completed or failed.

TCRdb's table, derived via immunoSEQ multiplex PCR, lists solely in-frame clones and lacks some. The table has around 120,000 clones, 90% seen once. This CDR3 has 14 amino acids. The germline gives CDR1 SNHLY, CDR2 FYNNEI. Trimming took 5 bases from V and 5 from J; bases not matched to a gene: 4. The rearrangement uses TRBV2 and TRBJ2-3; 10 nucleotides align to TRBD1. This specimen was CD4+ T cells from blood, taken 12 months after liver transplant. This clonotype was obtained from a human patient who received a liver transplant. Part of the T cell pool may stem from the graft donor. CDR3 in amino acids: CASSRQGAEDTQYF. CDR3 DNA sequence: TGTGCCAGCAGTCGACAGGGGGCGGAAGATACGCAGTATTTT. Supplemented by reference TRBV2 and TRBJ2-3, the full variable domain reads EPEVTQTPSHQVTQMGQEVILRCVPISNHLYFYWYRQILGQKVEFLVSFYNNEISEKSEIFDDQFSVERPDGSNFTLKIRSTKLEDSAMYFCASSRQGAEDTQYFGPGTRLTVL.